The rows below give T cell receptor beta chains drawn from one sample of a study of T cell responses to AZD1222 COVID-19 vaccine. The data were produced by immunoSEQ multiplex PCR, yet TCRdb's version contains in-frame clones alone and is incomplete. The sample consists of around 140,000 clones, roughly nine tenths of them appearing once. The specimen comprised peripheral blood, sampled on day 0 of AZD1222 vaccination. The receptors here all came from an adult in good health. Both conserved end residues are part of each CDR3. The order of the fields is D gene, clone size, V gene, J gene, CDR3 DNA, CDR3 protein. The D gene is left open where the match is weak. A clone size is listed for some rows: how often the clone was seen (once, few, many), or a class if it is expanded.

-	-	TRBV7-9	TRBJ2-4	TGTGCCAGCAGTTCGGACAGCCGGGGGGCCAAAAACATTCAGTACTTC	CASSSDSRGAKNIQYF
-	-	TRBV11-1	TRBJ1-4	TGTGCCAGCAGCCGGGACCTTAATGAAAAACTGTTTTTT	CASSRDLNEKLFF
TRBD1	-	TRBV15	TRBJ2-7	TGTGCCACCAGCAGAGATCAGAACAGGGGAACCGAGCAGTACTTC	CATSRDQNRGTEQYF
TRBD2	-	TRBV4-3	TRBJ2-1	TGCGCCAGCGCCCGGGATCTAGCGGACTCCAATGAGCAGTTCTTC	CASARDLADSNEQFF
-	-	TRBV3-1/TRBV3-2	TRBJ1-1	TGTGCCAGCAGCCGAGGGATGCCGAACACTGAAGCTTTCTTT	CASSRGMPNTEAFF
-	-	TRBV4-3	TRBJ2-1	TGCGCCAGCAGCCCGCTACCCACCTACAATGAGCAGTTCTTC	CASSPLPTYNEQFF
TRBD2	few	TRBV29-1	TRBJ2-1	TGCAGCGCCCGGGAGGGAAGGTTGAATGAGCAGTTCTTC	CSAREGRLNEQFF
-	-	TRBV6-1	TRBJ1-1	TGTGCCAGCAGTGAAGCGCCTGTTGAGTATTTGAACACTGAAGCTTTCTTT	CASSEAPVEYLNTEAFF
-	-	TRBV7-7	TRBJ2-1	TGTGCCAGCAGCTTAGCGCCTTACCAACCCTACAATGAGCAGTTCTTC	CASSLAPYQPYNEQFF
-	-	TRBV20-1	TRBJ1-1	TGCAGTGCTAGTGATGGACCGTTTAGAACTATGAACACTGAAGCTTTCTTT	CSASDGPFRTMNTEAFF
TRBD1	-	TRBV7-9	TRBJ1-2	TGTGCCAGCAGCTCAAGCCGCCGAGGGGGCGACTATGGCTACACCTTC	CASSSSRRGGDYGYTF
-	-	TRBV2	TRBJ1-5	TGTGCCAGCAGTGAAGGGGTCGCGTTTTCTTATAGCAATCAGCCCCAGCATTTT	CASSEGVAFSYSNQPQHF
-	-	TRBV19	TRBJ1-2	TGTGCCAGTAGTATACGTCCCTTTGGACTGAGCTATGGCTACACCTTC	CASSIRPFGLSYGYTF
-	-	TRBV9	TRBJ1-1	TGTGCCAGCAGCGCAACAGGAGGGGGGCAGGGTGAAGCTTTCTTT	CASSATGGGQGEAFF
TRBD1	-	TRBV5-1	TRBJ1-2	TGCGCCAGCAGCCCCTACCAGGGGGCCCTTGAACAGGGCTACACCTTC	CASSPYQGALEQGYTF
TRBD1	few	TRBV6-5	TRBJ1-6	TGTGCCAGCAGTTACTCCGGGACAGGCTCACCCCTCCACTTT	CASSYSGTGSPLHF
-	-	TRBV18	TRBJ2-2	TGTGCCAGCTCACCCCGATTACTAGAGAACACCGGGGAGCTGTTTTTT	CASSPRLLENTGELFF
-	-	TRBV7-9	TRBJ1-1	TGTGCCAGCACCGATCCGGAGGGGAACACTGAAGCTTTCTTT	CASTDPEGNTEAFF
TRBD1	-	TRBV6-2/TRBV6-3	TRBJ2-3	TGTGCCAGCAGTACCCGGACAGGGATTGGTTTCGCGACAGATACGCAGTATTTT	CASSTRTGIGFATDTQYF
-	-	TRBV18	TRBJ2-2	TGTGCCAGCTTTTTAAGGGCGGCCACCGGGGAGCTGTTTTTT	CASFLRAATGELFF
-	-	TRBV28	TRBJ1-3	TGTCCCCTGCGACATTGCTCTGGAAACACCATATATTTT	CPLRHCSGNTIYF
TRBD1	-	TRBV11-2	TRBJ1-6	TGTGCCAGCAGCTTAGTATGGGACAGTAATTCACCCCTCCACTTT	CASSLVWDSNSPLHF
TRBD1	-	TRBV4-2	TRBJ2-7	TGTGCCAGCAGCCAAGGAAGAGGGACAGGGGGCGCAGGTTACGAGCAGTACTTC	CASSQGRGTGGAGYEQYF
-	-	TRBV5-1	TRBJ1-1	TGCGCCAGCAGCCTCGGAGGGGGGAACACTGAAGCTTTCTTT	CASSLGGGNTEAFF
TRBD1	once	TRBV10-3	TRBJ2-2	TGTGCCATCAGCGGGACAGGGGGGCGTACCGGGGAGCTGTTTTTT	CAISGTGGRTGELFF
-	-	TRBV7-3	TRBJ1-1	TGTGCCAGCAGCTTCCCTACCTTGAACACTGAAGCTTTCTTT	CASSFPTLNTEAFF
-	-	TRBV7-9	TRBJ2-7	TGTGCCAGCAGCTTATTTCCGGTCTCCTACGAGCAGTACTTC	CASSLFPVSYEQYF
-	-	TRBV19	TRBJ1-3	TGTGCCAGTAGTTCAAGGGCCTCTGGAAACACCATATATTTT	CASSSRASGNTIYF
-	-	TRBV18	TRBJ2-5	TGTGCCAGCGTCCTAGCCCTTCAAGAGACCCAGTACTTC	CASVLALQETQYF
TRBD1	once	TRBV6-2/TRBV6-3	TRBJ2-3	TGTGCCAGCAGTTCCGACAGGGTTGCAGATACGCAGTATTTT	CASSSDRVADTQYF
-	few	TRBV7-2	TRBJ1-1	TGTGCCAGCAGCCCCCGTCGAGACACTGAAGCTTTCTTT	CASSPRRDTEAFF
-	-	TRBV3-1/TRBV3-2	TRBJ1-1	TGTGCCAGCAGCCAAGGGGCGACAGGGAACACTGAAGCTTTCTTT	CASSQGATGNTEAFF
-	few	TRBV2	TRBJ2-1	TGTGCCAGCAGTGAAGGACAGTTCTCCTACAATGAGCAGTTCTTC	CASSEGQFSYNEQFF
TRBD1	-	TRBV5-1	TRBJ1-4	TGCGCCAGCAGCCCCGGACAGGGAACAACTAATGAAAAACTGTTTTTT	CASSPGQGTTNEKLFF
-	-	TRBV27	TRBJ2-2	TGTGCCAGCAGCGAGGGGGTCGGGGAGCTGTTTTTT	CASSEGVGELFF
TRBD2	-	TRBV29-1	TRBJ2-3	TGCAGCGTTGGAGTGCCTAGCGGTTACACAGATACGCAGTATTTT	CSVGVPSGYTDTQYF
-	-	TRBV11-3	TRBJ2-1	TGTGCCAGCAGCTTATCAAATGAGCAGTTCTTC	CASSLSNEQFF
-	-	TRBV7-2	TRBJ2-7	TGTGCCAGCAGCTTCCCCAGCGGTAGCTCCTACGAGCAGTACTTC	CASSFPSGSSYEQYF
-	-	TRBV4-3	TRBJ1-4	TGCGCCAGCAGCCCGGGACTGATTAATGAAAAACTGTTTTTT	CASSPGLINEKLFF
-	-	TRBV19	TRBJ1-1	TGTGCCAGTAGTAGAAGTAGGAACACTGAAGCTTTCTTT	CASSRSRNTEAFF
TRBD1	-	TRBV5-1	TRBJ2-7	TGCGCCAGCAGCTGGGAACAGGGGGATACCTACGAGCAGTACTTC	CASSWEQGDTYEQYF
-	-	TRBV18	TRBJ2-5	TGTGCCAGCTCACCAAGATCAGGGGCCAGGGAGACCCAGTACTTC	CASSPRSGARETQYF
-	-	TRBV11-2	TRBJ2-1	TGTGCCAGCAGCCCCGCCCCGGACCCTCTCGGCAATGAGCAGTTCTTC	CASSPAPDPLGNEQFF
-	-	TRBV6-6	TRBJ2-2	TGTGCCAGCAGCCCGTCACAGGGAAACACCGGGGAGCTGTTTTTT	CASSPSQGNTGELFF
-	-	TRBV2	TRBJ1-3	TGTGCCAGCAGGCAGAAGGAGCATATCCCTGGAAACACCATATATTTT	CASRQKEHIPGNTIYF
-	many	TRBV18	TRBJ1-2	TGTGCCAGCTCAACAGCGAAGACAGGTCTACAGGGCTACACCTTC	CASSTAKTGLQGYTF
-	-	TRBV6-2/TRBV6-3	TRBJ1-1	TGTGCCAGCAGTTACTCCTTTTTGAACACTGAAGCTTTCTTT	CASSYSFLNTEAFF
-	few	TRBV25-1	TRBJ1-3	TGTGCCAGCAGTATGGGGGTTGGAAACACCATATATTTT	CASSMGVGNTIYF
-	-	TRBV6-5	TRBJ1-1	TGTGCCAGCAGTCCCCAAAAATGGGCGGATGAAGCTTTCTTT	CASSPQKWADEAFF
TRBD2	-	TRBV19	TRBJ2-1	TGTGCCAGTAGTATAGGGCTAGCGGATGAGCAGTTCTTC	CASSIGLADEQFF
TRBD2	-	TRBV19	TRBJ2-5	TGTGCCAGTAGTATTAGCGGGAGGGCCGTAGAGACCCAGTACTTC	CASSISGRAVETQYF
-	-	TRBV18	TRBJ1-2	TGTGCCAGCTCACCACAAAAGGAGAACTATGGCTACACCTTC	CASSPQKENYGYTF
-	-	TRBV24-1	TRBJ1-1	TGTGCCACCAGTGATCCCGTTTGCAGGGGCGCTGAAGCTTTCTTT	CATSDPVCRGAEAFF
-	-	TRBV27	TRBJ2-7	TGTGCCAGCAGTTTAACGGGACAAGCCTACGAGCAGTACTTC	CASSLTGQAYEQYF
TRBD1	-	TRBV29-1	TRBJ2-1	TGCAGCGTTGTCTACCGGGACAGGGGGCTCTTAGGGGTGTACAATGAGCAGTTCTTC	CSVVYRDRGLLGVYNEQFF
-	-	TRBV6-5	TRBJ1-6	TGTGCCAGCAGTCGGACCGGGACACGTAATTCACCCCTCCACTTT	CASSRTGTRNSPLHF
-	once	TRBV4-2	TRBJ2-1	TGTGCCAGCAGCCCCCAGGGACTGCAGAGTTCGAGTAGTGAGCAGTTCTTC	CASSPQGLQSSSSEQFF
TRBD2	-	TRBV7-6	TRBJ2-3	TGTGCCAGCAGCGCCGGGGGGGGCGCGAGAAGAACAGATACGCAGTATTTT	CASSAGGGARRTDTQYF
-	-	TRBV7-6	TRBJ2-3	TGTGCCAGCAGCTTATTTTCGGCTAGCACAGATACGCAGTATTTT	CASSLFSASTDTQYF
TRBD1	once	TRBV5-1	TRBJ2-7	TGCGCCAGCAGCGTGACAGGGGGCGTCTACGAGCAGTACTTC	CASSVTGGVYEQYF